The 12 T cell receptor beta chains reported below all come from one sample, sequenced in a study of cytomegalovirus exposure and HLA in healthy donors. The primer mix had 60 Vbeta and 13 Jbeta primers. The repertoire was sequenced with immunoSEQ multiplex PCR; TCRdb's copy has only in-frame clones and lacks some. The sample includes roughly 54,000 clones, around 70% of them seen just once. The sequenced sample was PBMCs. The receptor source for this set is a woman aged 60 to 75 in good health and CMV-seropositive.

A few counts support this clone. The CDR3 sequence is CASSDPGQGGNEQFF. In DNA, the CDR3 is TGTGCCAGTAGTGATCCGGGACAGGGAGGCAATGAGCAGTTCTTC. The rearrangement joins TRBV19 to TRBJ2-1, with TRBD1 identical over 9 bases. Trimming cost V 5 bases and J 6 bases; bases outside gene matches: 8. The CDR3 spans 15 residues. Germline V gene data show CDR1 as LNHDA and CDR2 as SQIVND (reference sequence).

The rearrangement links TRBV15 to TRBJ2-3; D gene unclear. Germline V CDR1 and CDR2: LNHNV, YYDKDF (reference sequence). Trimming shortened V by 5 bases and J by 0 bases, and 12 bases separated the two germline ends. The length of the CDR3 is 15 residues. The CDR3 DNA follows: TGTGCCACCAGCCCCCGTGGCAGGAGCACAGATACGCAGTATTTT. Protein product: CATSPRGRSTDTQYF.

Comment on this clone: One end of the junction does not line up with germline, which may come from a read error. The chain joins TRBV7-9 to TRBJ1-1; 8 bases line up with TRBD1. The CDR3 length is 14 residues. Germline CDR1 is SEHNR and CDR2 is FQNEAQ (reference sequence). CDR3 sequence reads: CSSSLMTGDNEAFF. The DNA for the CDR3 is TGTTCCAGCAGCTTAATGACAGGGGATAATGAAGCTTTCTTT.

Only one count was recorded for this clone. CDR3 in DNA: TGTGCCAGCAGTTACTATCGAGACACTGAAGCTTTCTTT. Amino acids: CASSYYRDTEAFF. The chain recombines TRBV6-5 with TRBJ1-1, with D hard to call. This CDR3 region has 13 residues. V lost 1 base and J 3 bases, leaving 6 bases between the germline ends. Germline lookup yields CDR1 MNHEY and CDR2 SVGAGI.

The chain recombines TRBV18 with TRBJ1-2; tentatively, D is TRBD1 (6 bases). V dropped 8 bases and J dropped 4 bases, with 14 bases sitting between them. This CDR3 has 13 residues. Germline loops: CDR1 KGHSH, CDR2 LQKENI. The CDR3 here is CASRQVGVYGYTF. The DNA for the CDR3 is TGTGCCAGCAGACAGGTGGGAGTCTATGGCTACACCTTC.

J is TRBJ1-4 and V is TRBV10-3; TRBD1 matches 8 bases. Germline loops: CDR1 ENHRY, CDR2 SYGVKD. V was clipped by 2 bases and J by 7 bases; unmatched bases: 0. This CDR3 region has 13 residues. This CDR3 is CAISEDRGEKLFF. CDR3 coding DNA: TGTGCCATCAGTGAGGACAGGGGTGAAAAACTGTTTTTT.

This clone is large (0.1 to 1%). This chain joins TRBV5-5 and TRBJ2-3; possible D gene TRBD2, 7 bases. Germline assignment: CDR1 SGHKS and CDR2 YYEKEE (reference sequence). CDR3 length: 15 amino acids. V lost 2 bases to trimming and J lost 6 bases, with 16 bases between them. The CDR3 is CASSFPGGAGDTQYF. The CDR3 DNA sequence: TGTGCCAGCAGCTTCCCTGGGGGGGCAGGGGATACGCAGTATTTT. Full variable domain (outside the CDR3, taken from reference TRBV5-5 and TRBJ2-3): DAGVTQSPTHLIKTRGQQVTLRCSPISGHKSVSWYQQVLGQGPQFIFQYYEKEERGRGNFPDRFSARQFPNYSSELNVNALLLGDSALYLCASSFPGGAGDTQYFGPGTRLTVL.

This clone was picked up a small number of times. The chain recombines TRBV2 with TRBJ2-7, with 10 bases that match TRBD1. CDR3 length: 15 residues. Germline trimming cut 4 bases from V and 4 bases from J; bases unmatched to any gene: 7. Germline V gives CDR1 SNHLY, CDR2 FYNNEI. The CDR3 coding sequence is TGTGCCAGCAGTGTGGGGCCGGGACAGGGGTACGAGCAGTACTTC. It encodes CASSVGPGQGYEQYF.

V is TRBV30 and J is TRBJ1-1; D unclear. Trimming removed 2 bases at V and 4 bases at J, with 14 bases between. Germline CDR1 reads GTSNPN; CDR2 reads SVGIG (reference sequence). This CDR3 has 14 residues. CDR3 region: CAWSPGSWSTEAFF. CDR3 sequence (DNA): TGTGCCTGGAGTCCGGGGTCGTGGAGCACTGAAGCTTTCTTT. Full variable domain (remainder filled in from reference TRBV30 and TRBJ1-1): SQTIHQWPATLVQPVGSPLSLECTVEGTSNPNLYWYRQAAGRGLQLLFYSVGIGQISSEVPQNLSASRPQDRQFILSSKKLLLSDSGFYLCAWSPGSWSTEAFFGQGTRLTVV.

The rearrangement uses TRBV29-1 and TRBJ1-2; D perhaps matches TRBD1 (6 bases). The CDR3 has 11 residues. Germline-derived CDR1 and CDR2 are SQVTM and ANQGSEA. V was shortened by 7 bases and J by 8 bases, with 14 bases between the two germline ends. The CDR3: CSAHREGGYTF. CDR3 DNA: TGCAGCGCACACAGGGAAGGGGGCTACACCTTC.

CDR3 coding DNA: TGTGCCAGCAGCTTCGGGGGGGGGTTTTTTCTCTCCTACGAGCAGTACTTC. The encoded protein is CASSFGGGFFLSYEQYF. V gene TRBV7-2 combines with J gene TRBJ2-7; TRBD2 aligns across 8 bases. From germline, CDR1 is SGHTA and CDR2 FQGNSA. The CDR3 runs 17 residues. Trimming removed 3 bases from V and 0 bases from J; junction bases left unmatched: 10.

V usage is TRBV7-9 and J usage is TRBJ2-7, with 9 bases lining up with TRBD1. The CDR3 is made up of 15 amino acids. Germline V gene sequence: CDR1 SEHNR, CDR2 FQNEAQ (reference sequence). The V and J ends lost 5 bases and 3 bases, in that order; junction bases with no gene match: 8. The CDR3 loop reads CASSRLRDRVYEQYF. The CDR3, as DNA: TGTGCCAGCAGCCGTCTCCGGGACAGGGTCTACGAGCAGTACTTC.